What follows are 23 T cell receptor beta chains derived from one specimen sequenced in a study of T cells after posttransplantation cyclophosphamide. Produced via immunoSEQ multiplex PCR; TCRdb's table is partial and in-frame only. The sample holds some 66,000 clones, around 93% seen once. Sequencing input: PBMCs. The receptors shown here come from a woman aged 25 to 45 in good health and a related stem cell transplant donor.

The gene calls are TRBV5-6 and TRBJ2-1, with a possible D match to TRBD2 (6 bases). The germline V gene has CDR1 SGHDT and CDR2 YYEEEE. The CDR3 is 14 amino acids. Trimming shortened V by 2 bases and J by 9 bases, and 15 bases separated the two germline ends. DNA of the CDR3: TGTGCCAGCAGCTTTTGGGGGGATGAGGTTGAGCAGTTCTTC. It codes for CASSFWGDEVEQFF.

The CDR3 is CASSPRQGRYGYTF. In nucleotides, the CDR3 is TGTGCCAGCAGCCCTAGACAGGGAAGATATGGCTACACCTTC. The V gene is TRBV14, the J gene TRBJ1-2, with 7 bases lining up with TRBD1. Germline V gene lookup returns CDR1 SGHDN and CDR2 FVKESK. J lost 5 bases, V lost 4 bases, and 7 bases had no gene match. The length of the CDR3 is 14 residues.

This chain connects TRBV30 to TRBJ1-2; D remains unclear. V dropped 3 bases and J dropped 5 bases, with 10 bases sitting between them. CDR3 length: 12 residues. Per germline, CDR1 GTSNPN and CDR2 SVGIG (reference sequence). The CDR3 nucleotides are TGTGCCTGGAGCATTGGGAGGTATGGCTACACCTTC. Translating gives CAWSIGRYGYTF.

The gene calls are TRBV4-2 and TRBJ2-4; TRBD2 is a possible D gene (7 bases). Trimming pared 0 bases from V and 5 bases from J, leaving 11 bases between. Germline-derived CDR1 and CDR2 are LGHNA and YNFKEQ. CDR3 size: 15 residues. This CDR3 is CASSQDGGPENIQYF. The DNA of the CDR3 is TGTGCCAGCAGCCAAGACGGGGGGCCCGAAAACATTCAGTACTTC.

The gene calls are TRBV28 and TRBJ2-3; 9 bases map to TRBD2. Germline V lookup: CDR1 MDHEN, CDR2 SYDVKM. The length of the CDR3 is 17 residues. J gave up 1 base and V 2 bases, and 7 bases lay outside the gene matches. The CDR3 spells CASSLNYAGGGTDTQYF. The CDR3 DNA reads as TGTGCCAGCAGTTTAAACTATGCGGGGGGGGGCACAGATACGCAGTATTTT.

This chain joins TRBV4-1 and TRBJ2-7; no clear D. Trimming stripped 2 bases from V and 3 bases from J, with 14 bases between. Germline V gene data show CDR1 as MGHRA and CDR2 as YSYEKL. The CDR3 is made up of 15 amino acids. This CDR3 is CASSQPTQWNYEQYF. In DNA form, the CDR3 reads TGCGCCAGCAGCCAACCGACCCAGTGGAACTACGAGCAGTACTTC.

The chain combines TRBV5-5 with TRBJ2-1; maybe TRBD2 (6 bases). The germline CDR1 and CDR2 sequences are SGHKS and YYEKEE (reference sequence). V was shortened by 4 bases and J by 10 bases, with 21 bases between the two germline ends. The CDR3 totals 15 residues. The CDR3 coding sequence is TGTGCCAGCAGCACGGCGGGGACGCCTGTGGGAGAGCAGTTCTTC. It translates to CASSTAGTPVGEQFF.

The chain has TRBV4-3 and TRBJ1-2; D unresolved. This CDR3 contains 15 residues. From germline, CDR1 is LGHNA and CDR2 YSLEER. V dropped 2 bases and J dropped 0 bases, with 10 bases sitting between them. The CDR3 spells CASSQLKRANYGYTF. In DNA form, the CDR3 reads TGCGCCAGCAGCCAACTTAAGAGAGCTAACTATGGCTACACCTTC.

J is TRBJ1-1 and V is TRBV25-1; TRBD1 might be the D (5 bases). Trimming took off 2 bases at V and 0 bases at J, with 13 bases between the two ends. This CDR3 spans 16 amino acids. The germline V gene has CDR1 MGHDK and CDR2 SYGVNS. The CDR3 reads CASSEGAGLMNTEAFF. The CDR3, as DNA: TGTGCCAGCAGTGAAGGAGCAGGGCTTATGAACACTGAAGCTTTCTTT.

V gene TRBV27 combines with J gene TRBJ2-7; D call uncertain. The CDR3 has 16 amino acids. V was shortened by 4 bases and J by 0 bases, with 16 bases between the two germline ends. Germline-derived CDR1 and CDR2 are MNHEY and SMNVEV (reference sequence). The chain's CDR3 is CASSWLARANSYEQYF. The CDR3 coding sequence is TGTGCCAGCAGTTGGCTCGCAAGGGCCAACTCCTACGAGCAGTACTTC.

The DNA of the CDR3 is TGTGCCAGCAGCTCGACTATTGGACTAGCGGGGTCCTACGAGCAGTACTTC. Amino acids: CASSSTIGLAGSYEQYF. The genes are TRBV5-6 and TRBJ2-7; 12 nucleotides align to TRBD2. CDR3 length: 17 amino acids. The germline gives CDR1 SGHDT, CDR2 YYEEEE. The ends lost 3 bases at V and 1 base at J; junction bases unmatched: 8. The complete variable domain, with remaining parts taken from reference TRBV5-6 and TRBJ2-7, reads DAGVTQSPTHLIKTRGQQVTLRCSPKSGHDTVSWYQQALGQGPQFIFQYYEEEERQRGNFPDRFSGHQFPNYSSELNVNALLLGDSALYLCASSSTIGLAGSYEQYFGPGTRLTVT.

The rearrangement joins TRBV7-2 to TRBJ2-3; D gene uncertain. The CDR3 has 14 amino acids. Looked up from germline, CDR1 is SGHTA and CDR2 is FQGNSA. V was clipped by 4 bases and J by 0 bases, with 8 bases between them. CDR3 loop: CASSWAYSTDTQYF. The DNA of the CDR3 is TGTGCCAGCAGCTGGGCCTACAGCACAGATACGCAGTATTTT.

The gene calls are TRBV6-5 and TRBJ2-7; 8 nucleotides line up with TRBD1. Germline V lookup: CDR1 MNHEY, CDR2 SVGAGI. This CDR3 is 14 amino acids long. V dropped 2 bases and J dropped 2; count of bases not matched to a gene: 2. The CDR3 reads CASSYETGAYEQYF. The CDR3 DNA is TGTGCCAGCAGTTACGAGACAGGGGCCTACGAGCAGTACTTC.

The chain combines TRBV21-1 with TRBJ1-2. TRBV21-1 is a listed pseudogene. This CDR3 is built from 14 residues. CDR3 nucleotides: TGTGCCAGCAGCAAACGGGCAGGAGGGTATGGCTACACCTTC. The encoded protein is CASSKRAGGYGYTF.

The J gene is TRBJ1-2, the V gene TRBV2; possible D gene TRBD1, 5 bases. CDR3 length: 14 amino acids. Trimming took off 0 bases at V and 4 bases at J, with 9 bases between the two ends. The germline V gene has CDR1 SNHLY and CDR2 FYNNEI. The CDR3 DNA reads TGTGCCAGCAGTGAAGCGCCCAGGGTCTATGGCTACACCTTC. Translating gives CASSEAPRVYGYTF.

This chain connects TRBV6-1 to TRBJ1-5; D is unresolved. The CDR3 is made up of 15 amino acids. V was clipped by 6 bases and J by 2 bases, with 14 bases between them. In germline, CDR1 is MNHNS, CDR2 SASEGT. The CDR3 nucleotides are TGTGCCAGCAGCTCTAATAGGGTTCGCAATCAGCCCCAGCATTTT. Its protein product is CASSSNRVRNQPQHF.

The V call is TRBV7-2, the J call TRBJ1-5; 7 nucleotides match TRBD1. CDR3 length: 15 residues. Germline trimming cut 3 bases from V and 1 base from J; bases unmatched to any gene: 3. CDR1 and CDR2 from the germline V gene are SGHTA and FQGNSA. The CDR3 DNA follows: TGTGCCAGCAGCTTTACAGGGGAGAGCAATCAGCCCCAGCATTTT. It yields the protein CASSFTGESNQPQHF. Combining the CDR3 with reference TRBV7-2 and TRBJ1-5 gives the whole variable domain GAGVSQSPSNKVTEKGKDVELRCDPISGHTALYWYRQSLGQGLEFLIYFQGNSAPDKSGLPSDRFSAERTGGSVSTLTIQRTQQEDSAVYLCASSFTGESNQPQHFGDGTRLSIL.

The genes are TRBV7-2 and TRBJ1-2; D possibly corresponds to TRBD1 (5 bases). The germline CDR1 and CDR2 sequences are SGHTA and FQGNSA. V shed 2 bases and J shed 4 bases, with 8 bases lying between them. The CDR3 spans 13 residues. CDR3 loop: CASSLSGGYGYTF. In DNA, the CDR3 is TGTGCCAGCAGCTTATCGGGGGGCTATGGCTACACCTTC.

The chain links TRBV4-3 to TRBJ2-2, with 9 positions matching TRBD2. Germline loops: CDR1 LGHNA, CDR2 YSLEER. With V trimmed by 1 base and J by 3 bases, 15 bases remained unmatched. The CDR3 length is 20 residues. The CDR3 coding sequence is TGCGCCAGCAGCCAAGGTGATAGCGGGGGCGTCATAACGCACACCGGGGAGCTGTTTTTT. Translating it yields CASSQGDSGGVITHTGELFF.

The CDR3: CASSLALYRDNQPQHF. The CDR3 bases are TGTGCCAGCAGCTTAGCACTGTACAGGGACAATCAGCCCCAGCATTTT. The V call is TRBV7-8, the J call TRBJ1-5; D is perhaps TRBD1 (6 bases). V lost 0 bases and J 3 bases, leaving 12 bases between the germline ends. Germline CDR1 SGHVS, CDR2 FQNEAQ. The CDR3 runs to 16 residues.

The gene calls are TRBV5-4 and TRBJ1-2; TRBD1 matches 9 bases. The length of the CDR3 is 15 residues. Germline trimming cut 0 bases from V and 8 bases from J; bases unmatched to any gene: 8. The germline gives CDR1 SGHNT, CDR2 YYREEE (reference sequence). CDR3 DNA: TGTGCCAGCAGCTTGGCGGGGACAGGGTCAAGGGGCTACACCTTC. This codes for CASSLAGTGSRGYTF.

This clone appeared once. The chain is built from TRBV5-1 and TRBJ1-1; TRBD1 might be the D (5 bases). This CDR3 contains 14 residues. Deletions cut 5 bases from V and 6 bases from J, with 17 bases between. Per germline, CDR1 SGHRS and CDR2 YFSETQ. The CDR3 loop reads CASRTEPRAAEAFF. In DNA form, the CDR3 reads TGCGCCAGCAGGACAGAGCCCCGGGCGGCTGAAGCTTTCTTT. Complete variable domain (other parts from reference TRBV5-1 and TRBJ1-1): KAGVTQTPRYLIKTRGQQVTLSCSPISGHRSVSWYQQTPGQGLQFLFEYFSETQRNKGNFPGRFSGRQFSNSRSEMNVSTLELGDSALYLCASRTEPRAAEAFFGQGTRLTVV.

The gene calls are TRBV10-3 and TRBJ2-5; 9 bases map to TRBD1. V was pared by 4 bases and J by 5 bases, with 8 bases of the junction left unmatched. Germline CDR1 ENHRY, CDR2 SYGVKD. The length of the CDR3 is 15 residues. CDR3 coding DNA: TGTGCCATCAGTGCCGGGACAGGGAGCGGGGAGACCCAGTACTTC. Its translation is CAISAGTGSGETQYF.